This entry lists 30 T cell receptor beta chains sequenced from one sample in a study of cytotoxic CD8 clonotypes in ibrutinib-treated CLL. Sequencing used immunoSEQ multiplex PCR; TCRdb keeps in-frame clones, though not all of them. Here the sample spans nearly 300,000 clones, 65% to 85% being singletons. Material: PBMCs, obtained at disease progression, from a patient treated with ibrutinib. The origin of the receptors is a human donor with chronic lymphocytic leukemia.

CDR3 bases: TGTGCCAGCAGCTTCGACGGACTAGCGGGAGTACGCCCCTCCTACGAGCAGTACTTC. Its protein product is CASSFDGLAGVRPSYEQYF. This chain connects TRBV13 to TRBJ2-7, with TRBD2 identical over 13 bases. From germline, CDR1 is PRHDT and CDR2 FYEKMQ (reference sequence). This CDR3 spans 19 amino acids. V lost 3 bases to trimming and J lost 0 bases; unmatched junction nucleotides: 11.

J is TRBJ2-7 and V is TRBV29-1, with 7 bases aligning to TRBD1. CDR3 length equals 13 residues. The germline V gene encodes CDR1 SQVTM and CDR2 ANQGSEA. V shed 2 bases, J shed 4 bases, and the junction held 5 bases outside the gene matches. Written as DNA, the CDR3 is TGCAGCGTTGAATCAGGGACAGATTACGAGCAGTACTTC. Protein: CSVESGTDYEQYF.

This clone was observed a handful of times. V usage is TRBV9 and J usage is TRBJ1-2; D uncertain. Trimming took 4 bases from V and 7 from J, leaving 11 bases between them. CDR3 size: 12 residues. From germline, CDR1 is SGDLS and CDR2 YYNGEE. The DNA for the CDR3 is TGTGCCAGCAGCCCCCGACTAGTTGGCTACACCTTC. This sequence encodes CASSPRLVGYTF.

The chain recombines TRBV11-2 with TRBJ1-2, with TRBD1 as a possible D gene (6 bases). V lost 4 bases and J lost 2, with 11 bases in between. The V gene's germline CDR1 is SGHAT and CDR2 FQNNGV. This CDR3 region has 14 residues. This CDR3 is CASSSQGSNYGYTF. The CDR3 region has the DNA TGTGCCAGCAGCTCACAGGGATCGAACTATGGCTACACCTTC.

This sequence joins TRBV29-1 and TRBJ2-7; D is ambiguous. V was trimmed by 4 bases and J by 1 base, leaving 14 bases between them. The CDR3 is made up of 14 amino acids. The germline V gene encodes CDR1 SQVTM and CDR2 ANQGSEA. The DNA for the CDR3 is TGCAGCGTTGGGGGAAGGGATGGTTCCTACGAGCAGTACTTC. Its protein is CSVGGRDGSYEQYF.

The rearrangement uses TRBV7-9 and TRBJ2-1, with unresolved D. Germline loops: CDR1 SEHNR, CDR2 FQNEAQ (reference sequence). The V and J ends lost 4 bases and 8 bases respectively, with 12 bases between them. CDR3 length: 13 amino acids. This chain's CDR3 is CASSSRGAYEQFF. CDR3 nucleotides: TGTGCCAGCAGCTCGCGCGGCGCATATGAGCAGTTCTTC.

CDR3: CASSESKGRAGQYF. The DNA for the CDR3 is TGCGCCAGCAGTGAGTCGAAGGGGAGGGCCGGGCAGTACTTC. J is TRBJ2-7 and V is TRBV10-1; 7 nucleotides align to TRBD2. This CDR3 has 14 amino acids. Germline trimming cut 0 bases from V and 9 bases from J; bases unmatched to any gene: 8. The germline V gene encodes CDR1 WNHNN and CDR2 SYGVQD (reference sequence).

The CDR3 sequence: CASSFFTGDHGYTF. The CDR3 DNA reads as TGTGCCAGCAGCTTTTTTACAGGGGACCATGGCTACACCTTC. The chain couples TRBV7-6 to TRBJ1-2; 7 bases fit TRBD1. The V gene end was trimmed by 3 bases and the J gene end by 6 bases; junction bases not matched to a gene: 7. Germline CDR1 reads SGHVS; CDR2 reads FNYEAQ. The CDR3 sequence is 14 residues long.

V is TRBV9 and J is TRBJ2-3; 10 nucleotides agree with TRBD1. Germline V gene sequence: CDR1 SGDLS, CDR2 YYNGEE. The V gene end was trimmed by 3 bases and the J gene end by 4 bases; junction bases not matched to a gene: 14. This CDR3 is built from 18 residues. CDR3 protein: CASSAQWTGQGGPDTQYF. As DNA, the CDR3 is TGTGCCAGCAGCGCCCAATGGACTGGACAGGGGGGCCCAGATACGCAGTATTTT. Full variable domain (outside the CDR3, taken from reference TRBV9 and TRBJ2-3): DSGVTQTPKHLITATGQRVTLRCSPRSGDLSVYWYQQSLDQGLQFLIQYYNGEERAKGNILERFSAQQFPDLHSELNLSSLELGDSALYFCASSAQWTGQGGPDTQYFGPGTRLTVL.

The rearrangement joins TRBV5-5 to TRBJ2-3; tentative D call: TRBD1 (5 bases). V dropped 2 bases and J dropped 4 bases, with 17 bases sitting between them. Germline V lookup: CDR1 SGHKS, CDR2 YYEKEE (reference sequence). The CDR3 sequence is 16 residues long. CDR3 protein: CASSLRGRTASDTQYF. For the CDR3, the DNA is TGTGCCAGCAGCTTAAGGGGCAGGACCGCCTCAGATACGCAGTATTTT.

V and J are TRBV7-8 and TRBJ2-7; 10 bases fit TRBD2. J lost 5 bases, V lost 0 bases, and 4 bases had no gene match. The CDR3 runs 15 residues. Germline-derived CDR1 and CDR2 are SGHVS and FQNEAQ. The CDR3 reads CASSLAGTSADEQYF. CDR3 DNA sequence: TGTGCCAGCAGCTTAGCCGGGACTAGCGCCGACGAGCAGTACTTC. The complete variable domain, with remaining parts taken from reference TRBV7-8 and TRBJ2-7, reads GAGVSQSPRYKVAKRGQDVALRCDPISGHVSLFWYQQALGQGPEFLTYFQNEAQLDKSGLPSDRFFAERPEGSVSTLKIQRTQQEDSAVYLCASSLAGTSADEQYFGPGTRLTVT.

Note on this clone: Other DNA variants within this sample encode the same CDR3. V is TRBV5-1 and J is TRBJ2-5; D is unresolved. The germline V and J ends were trimmed by 0 bases and 1 base, with 10 bases remaining between them. Germline V gives CDR1 SGHRS, CDR2 YFSETQ. The CDR3 is 15 amino acids. The CDR3 DNA follows: TGCGCCAGCAGCTTGGGAGGTAGTAGCCAAGAGACCCAGTACTTC. Translation gives CASSLGGSSQETQYF.

A word on this clone: One end of the junction fails to match germline, which may point to a read error. The rearrangement joins TRBV5-1 to TRBJ2-1; 8 bases match TRBD2. The CDR3 extends over 16 amino acids. CDR1 SGHRS and CDR2 YFSETQ come from the germline V gene. CDR3 amino acids: CASSLDSGASNNEQFF. The DNA for the CDR3 is TGCGCCAGCAGCTTGGATAGCGGGGCCTCCAACAATGAGCAGTTCTTC.

The gene calls are TRBV28 and TRBJ1-5; no reliable D call. Germline V gives CDR1 MDHEN, CDR2 SYDVKM. This CDR3 is built from 12 residues. V was clipped by 6 bases and J by 3 bases, with 6 bases between them. CDR3 protein: CASRPPNQPQHF. CDR3 nucleotides: TGTGCCAGCAGACCTCCCAATCAGCCCCAGCATTTT.

The V call is TRBV27, the J call TRBJ2-7; unclear D gene. The V and J ends lost 2 bases and 1 base respectively, with 9 bases between them. The germline CDR1 and CDR2 sequences are MNHEY and SMNVEV (reference sequence). The CDR3 is made up of 14 amino acids. Written as DNA, the CDR3 is TGTGCCAGCAGTTTAGGAACGGTTTCCTACGAGCAGTACTTC. Protein product: CASSLGTVSYEQYF.

This chain joins TRBV5-6 and TRBJ2-7; 8 bases align to TRBD2. CDR3 length equals 17 residues. Germline CDR1 SGHDT, CDR2 YYEEEE. The junction had 11 bases not matched to a gene; V was cut back by 0 bases and J by 3 bases. The CDR3, as DNA: TGTGCCAGCAGCTTGGGGGCGCCATTAGCGGGAATCTACGAGCAGTACTTC. Protein sequence: CASSLGAPLAGIYEQYF.

The genes are TRBV6-5 and TRBJ1-2; possible D gene TRBD1, 5 bases. Looked up from germline, CDR1 is MNHEY and CDR2 is SVGAGI. V gave up 6 bases and J gave up 8 bases, with 13 bases separating them. The CDR3 has 12 amino acids. Here the CDR3 reads CASSSGAQGYTF. For the CDR3, the DNA is TGTGCCAGCAGCTCTGGGGCGCAAGGCTACACCTTC.

The rearrangement uses TRBV6-5 and TRBJ2-5; maybe TRBD2 (6 bases). This CDR3 comprises 14 residues. V dropped 6 bases and J dropped 3 bases, with 14 bases sitting between them. In germline, CDR1 is MNHEY, CDR2 SVGAGI. The CDR3 DNA follows: TGTGCCAGCAGGGAGGGGTTGAGGGAAGAGACCCAGTACTTC. Translated: CASREGLREETQYF.

The gene calls are TRBV19 and TRBJ1-3; D is undetermined. Germline V gene lookup returns CDR1 LNHDA and CDR2 SQIVND (reference sequence). V was cut by 7 bases and J by 0 bases, with 7 bases left in between. The CDR3 consists of 13 residues. CDR3 sequence (DNA): TGTGCCAGTAACTTGCGCTCTGGAAACACCATATATTTT. Translation: CASNLRSGNTIYF.

The chain recombines TRBV5-4 with TRBJ2-1; 10 positions agree with TRBD1. The CDR3 is 16 residues long. Germline trimming cut 5 bases from V and 4 bases from J; bases unmatched to any gene: 9. CDR1 and CDR2 from the germline V gene are SGHNT and YYREEE (reference sequence). As DNA, the CDR3 is TGTGCCAGCAGAGACAGGGGGCCGTTTACATACAATGAGCAGTTCTTC. It encodes CASRDRGPFTYNEQFF.

In its sample, this clone was seen once. The chain links TRBV9 to TRBJ1-2; TRBD1 aligns across 8 bases. The V segment lost 0 bases and the J segment 4 bases; nucleotides outside the gene matches: 5. The CDR3 is 15 residues long. Looked up from germline, CDR1 is SGDLS and CDR2 is YYNGEE. In DNA form, the CDR3 reads TGTGCCAGCAGCGTAGGTGGACAGGGCATCTATGGCTACACCTTC. Translating gives CASSVGGQGIYGYTF. The full variable domain, its missing parts supplied by reference TRBV9 and TRBJ1-2, is DSGVTQTPKHLITATGQRVTLRCSPRSGDLSVYWYQQSLDQGLQFLIQYYNGEERAKGNILERFSAQQFPDLHSELNLSSLELGDSALYFCASSVGGQGIYGYTFGSGTRLTVV.

The V call is TRBV6-5, the J call TRBJ2-1, with 8 nucleotides matching TRBD2. Trimming removed 8 bases from V and 6 bases from J; junction bases left unmatched: 6. CDR1 MNHEY and CDR2 SVGAGI come from the germline V gene. This CDR3 spans 13 amino acids. CDR3: CASSAGGGNEQFF. The CDR3 bases are TGTGCCAGCTCCGCCGGGGGGGGCAATGAGCAGTTCTTC.

The chain has TRBV19 and TRBJ2-6, with D maybe TRBD2 (5 bases). Looked up from germline, CDR1 is LNHDA and CDR2 is SQIVND (reference sequence). V was clipped by 7 bases and J by 0 bases, with 13 bases between them. The length of the CDR3 is 16 residues. The CDR3 spells CASTDVGSSGANVLTF. The CDR3 DNA is TGTGCCAGTACCGATGTAGGGAGCTCTGGGGCCAACGTCCTGACTTTC.

V is TRBV5-1 and J is TRBJ2-2; D gene ambiguous. Germline V gives CDR1 SGHRS, CDR2 YFSETQ. The CDR3 is made up of 15 amino acids. V lost 9 bases to trimming and J lost 5 bases, with 20 bases between them. CDR3 residues: CATTKDGPTTGELFF. The CDR3 nucleotides are TGCGCCACCACAAAGGACGGCCCTACGACCGGGGAGCTGTTTTTT.

The chain links TRBV6-5 to TRBJ2-5; 10 bases are shared with TRBD1. Losses at the gene ends were 6 bases for V and 5 bases for J; bases not matched to a gene: 9. This CDR3 has 15 amino acids. Germline V gene lookup returns CDR1 MNHEY and CDR2 SVGAGI. For the CDR3, the DNA is TGTGCCAGCAGCCCGGGACAGGGGTTCGGGGAGACCCAGTACTTC. Encoded protein: CASSPGQGFGETQYF.

As concerns this clone: Compared with germline, one end of the junction differs, possibly owing to a read error. This rearrangement joins TRBV10-3 to TRBJ2-7; maybe TRBD1 (6 bases). The V gene's germline CDR1 is ENHRY and CDR2 SYGVKD. This CDR3 has 16 amino acids. CDR3 in amino acids: CAITESKTGILYEQYF. The CDR3 DNA reads as TGTGCCATCACTGAGTCCAAGACAGGTATACTCTACGAGCAGTACTTC.

The V gene is TRBV13, the J gene TRBJ1-2, with D uncertain. Germline lookup yields CDR1 PRHDT and CDR2 FYEKMQ (reference sequence). V was cut by 3 bases and J by 5 bases, with 7 bases left in between. The length of the CDR3 is 12 residues. CDR3 coding DNA: TGTGCCAGCAGCTTGAGGTATTATGGCTACACCTTC. It encodes CASSLRYYGYTF.

Concerning this clone: The junction and the germline gene differ at one end; a read error may be behind it. Written as DNA, the CDR3 is TGTGCCACCAGCAGAATACAGGACCCCCTGAACTTTGGCTACACCTTC. This gives the protein CATSRIQDPLNFGYTF. The chain uses TRBV15 and TRBJ1-2; possibly TRBD1 for D (5 bases). Germline-derived CDR1 and CDR2 are LNHNV and YYDKDF (reference sequence). This CDR3 has 16 amino acids.

The gene calls are TRBV5-4 and TRBJ2-1, with TRBD2 matching 16 bases. V shed 4 bases, J shed 8 bases, and the junction held 9 bases outside the gene matches. The CDR3 runs 17 residues. The germline V gene encodes CDR1 SGHNT and CDR2 YYREEE (reference sequence). The CDR3 DNA reads as TGTGCCAGCAGCCCGGGACTAGCGGGAGGGGAGCTTTATGAGCAGTTCTTC. Residues: CASSPGLAGGELYEQFF.

V usage is TRBV4-1 and J usage is TRBJ1-4, with 11 bases identical to TRBD1. Germline trimming cut 4 bases from V and 6 bases from J; bases unmatched to any gene: 19. CDR3 size: 20 residues. From germline, CDR1 is MGHRA and CDR2 YSYEKL. The chain's CDR3 is CASSLLPRDRGAKGDEKLFF. The CDR3 DNA reads TGCGCCAGCAGCCTACTCCCCCGGGACAGGGGGGCTAAAGGAGATGAAAAACTGTTTTTT.